This T cell receptor (beta chain) stems from a study of OX40 agonist ivuxolimab in advanced cancers. About the study: Patients were dosed with the agonistic anti-OX40 (CD134) antibody ivuxolimab. General observations from the study: Normalized T-cell clonal expansion was also low in a subset of nonresponders.

This clone was picked up one time. The antigen is undetermined. J lost 0 bases, V lost 2 bases, and 12 bases had no gene match. The CDR3 spans 18 residues. Germline V CDR1 and CDR2: MDHEN, SYDVKM. Sequencing was performed with immunoSEQ multiplex PCR; in TCRdb, only in-frame clones are kept and a portion is missing. The sample contains around 80,000 clones, 91% of which appear only once. The source material was CD4+ or CD8+ T cells sorted from blood, sampled in a trial of the OX40 agonist ivuxolimab. The chain is built from TRBV28 and TRBJ1-2; 7 bases agree with TRBD1. This receptor was taken from an adult with an advanced solid tumor such as melanoma, head and neck, liver or kidney cancer. CDR3 protein: CASSLLVRDRLTNYGYTF. CDR3 nucleotides: TGTGCCAGCAGTTTACTCGTTCGGGACAGACTAACTAACTATGGCTACACCTTC.